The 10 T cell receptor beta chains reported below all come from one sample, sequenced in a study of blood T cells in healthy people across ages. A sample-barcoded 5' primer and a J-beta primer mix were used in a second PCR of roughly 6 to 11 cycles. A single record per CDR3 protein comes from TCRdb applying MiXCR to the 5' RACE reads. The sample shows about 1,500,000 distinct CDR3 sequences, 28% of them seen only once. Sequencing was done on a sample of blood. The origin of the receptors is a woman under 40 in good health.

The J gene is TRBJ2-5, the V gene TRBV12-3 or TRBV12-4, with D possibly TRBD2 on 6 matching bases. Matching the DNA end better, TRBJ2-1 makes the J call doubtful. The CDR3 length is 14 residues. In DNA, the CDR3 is TGTGCCAGCAGTTCTGGACTACTCCAAGAGACCCAGTTCTTC. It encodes CASSSGLLQETQFF.

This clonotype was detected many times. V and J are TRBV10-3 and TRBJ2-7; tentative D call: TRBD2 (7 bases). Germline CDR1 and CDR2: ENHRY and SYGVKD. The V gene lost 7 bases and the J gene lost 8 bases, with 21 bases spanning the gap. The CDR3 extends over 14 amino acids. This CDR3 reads CAITPGGQLVKQYF. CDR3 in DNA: TGTGCCATCACCCCCGGGGGGCAGTTAGTAAAGCAGTACTTC.

DNA for the CDR3: TGTGCCAGCAGCTTATTACGGGAAACAAGGTACGAGCAGTACTTC. Its protein product is CASSLLRETRYEQYF. This rearrangement joins TRBV5-6 to TRBJ2-7; TRBD2 is a possible D gene (5 bases). Germline assignment: CDR1 SGHDT and CDR2 YYEEEE. The CDR3 loop spans 15 amino acids. Deletions cut 2 bases from V and 4 bases from J, with 16 bases between.

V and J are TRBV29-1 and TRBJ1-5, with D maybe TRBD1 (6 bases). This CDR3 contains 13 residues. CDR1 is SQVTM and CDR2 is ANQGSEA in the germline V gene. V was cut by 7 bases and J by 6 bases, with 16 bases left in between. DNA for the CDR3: TGCAGCGATGATTTAGGGGGGAGTCAGCCCCAGCATTTT. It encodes CSDDLGGSQPQHF.

The CDR3 spells CASSEPWGRGSYEQYF. The CDR3 coding sequence is TGTGCCAGCAGTGAACCCTGGGGGCGGGGGAGTTACGAGCAGTACTTC. The J gene is TRBJ2-7, the V gene TRBV6-1; D possibly corresponds to TRBD2 (7 bases). CDR3 length: 16 amino acids. The V and J ends lost 2 bases and 4 bases respectively, with 18 bases between them. Per the germline V gene, CDR1 is MNHNS and CDR2 is SASEGT.

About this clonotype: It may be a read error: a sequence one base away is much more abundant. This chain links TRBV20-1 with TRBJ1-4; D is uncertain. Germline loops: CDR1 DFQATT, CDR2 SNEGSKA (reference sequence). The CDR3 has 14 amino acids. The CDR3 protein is CGASFGVGNEKLFF. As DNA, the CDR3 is TGCGGTGCTAGTTTTGGGGTGGGGAATGAAAAACTGTTTTTT.

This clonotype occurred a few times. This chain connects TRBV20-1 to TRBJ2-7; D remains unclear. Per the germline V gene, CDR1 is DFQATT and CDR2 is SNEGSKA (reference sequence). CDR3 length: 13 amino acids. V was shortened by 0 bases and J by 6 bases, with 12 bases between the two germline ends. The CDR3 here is CSARDERGLEQYF. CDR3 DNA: TGCAGTGCTAGAGATGAGCGAGGCCTCGAGCAGTACTTC.

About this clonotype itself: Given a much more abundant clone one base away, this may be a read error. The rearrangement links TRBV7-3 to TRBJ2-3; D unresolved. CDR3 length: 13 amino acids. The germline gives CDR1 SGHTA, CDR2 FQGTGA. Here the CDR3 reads CTSSSAVTDTQYF. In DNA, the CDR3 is TGTACCAGCAGCTCAGCTGTCACAGATACGCAGTATTTT.

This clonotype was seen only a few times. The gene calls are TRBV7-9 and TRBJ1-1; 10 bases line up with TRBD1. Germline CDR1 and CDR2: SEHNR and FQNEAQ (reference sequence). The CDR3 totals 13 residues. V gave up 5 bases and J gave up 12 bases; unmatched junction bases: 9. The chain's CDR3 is CASSNGTGEMTFF. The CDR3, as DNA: TGTGCCAGCAGCAATGGGACAGGGGAGATGACTTTCTTT.

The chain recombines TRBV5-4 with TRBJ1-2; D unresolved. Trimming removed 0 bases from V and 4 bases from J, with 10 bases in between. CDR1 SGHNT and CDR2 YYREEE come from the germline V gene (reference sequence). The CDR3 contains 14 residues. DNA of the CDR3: TGTGCCAGCAGCTTGGACACCCTTGGCTATGGCTACACCTTC. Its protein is CASSLDTLGYGYTF.